This T cell receptor beta chain came from a study of post-analysis software for immune sequencing data. Study results and caveats: Elevated frequency relative to controls characterized several TRBV segments in patients, TRBV5-6, TRBV5-1 and TRBV20-1 among them. Controls significantly exceeded multiple sclerosis patients in normalized Chao1 diversity. By F measure, samples from a shared preparation batch strongly co-clustered.

Unique molecular identifiers were present in the TCR beta cDNA libraries. Each CDR3 protein is one row after TCRdb ran MiXCR on the PCR reads. The table has 750,000 to 950,000 distinct CDR3 sequences, about 50% seen once. Only a few counts were recorded for this clonotype. Antigen specificity is unknown. CDR3 size: 13 residues. Trimming cost V 0 bases and J 6 bases; bases outside gene matches: 3. Germline assignment: CDR1 SGHRS and CDR2 YFSETQ. This TCR was recovered from a girl between 5 and 17 years old with multiple sclerosis. The chain employs TRBV5-1 and TRBJ2-7; 7 nucleotides line up with TRBD2. The sequencing input was blood. Here the CDR3 DNA reads TGCGCCAGCAGCTTGGAGTCTAGCGGCGAGCAGTACTTC. This encodes CASSLESSGEQYF.